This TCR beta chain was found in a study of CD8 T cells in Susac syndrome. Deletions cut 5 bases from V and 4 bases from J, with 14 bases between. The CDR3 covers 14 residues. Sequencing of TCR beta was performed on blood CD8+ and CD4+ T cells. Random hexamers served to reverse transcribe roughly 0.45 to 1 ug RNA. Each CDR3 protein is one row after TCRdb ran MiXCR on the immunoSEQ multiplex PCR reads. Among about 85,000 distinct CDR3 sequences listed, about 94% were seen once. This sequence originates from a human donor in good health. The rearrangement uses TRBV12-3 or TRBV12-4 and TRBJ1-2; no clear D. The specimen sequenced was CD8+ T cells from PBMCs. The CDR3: CASSPSAAGYGYTF. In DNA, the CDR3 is TGTGCCAGCAGTCCGTCGGCGGCGGGCTATGGCTACACCTTC.